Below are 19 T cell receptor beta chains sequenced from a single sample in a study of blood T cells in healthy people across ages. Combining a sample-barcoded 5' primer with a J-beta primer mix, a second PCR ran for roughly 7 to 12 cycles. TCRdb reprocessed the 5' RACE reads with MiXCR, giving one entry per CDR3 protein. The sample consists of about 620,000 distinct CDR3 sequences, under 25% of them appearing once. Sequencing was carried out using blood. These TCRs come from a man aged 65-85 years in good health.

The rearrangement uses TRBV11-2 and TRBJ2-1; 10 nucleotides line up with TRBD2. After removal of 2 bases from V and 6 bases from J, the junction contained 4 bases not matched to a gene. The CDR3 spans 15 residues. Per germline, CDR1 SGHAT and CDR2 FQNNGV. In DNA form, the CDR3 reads TGTGCCAGCAGCTTAAGCGGGAGGGGTCTCAATGAGCAGTTCTTC. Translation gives CASSLSGRGLNEQFF.

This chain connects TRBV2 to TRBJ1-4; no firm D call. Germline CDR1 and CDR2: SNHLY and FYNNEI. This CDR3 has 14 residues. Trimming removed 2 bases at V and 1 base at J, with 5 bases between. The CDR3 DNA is TGTGCCAGCAGTGAACGGGGAACTAATGAAAAACTGTTTTTT. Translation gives CASSERGTNEKLFF.

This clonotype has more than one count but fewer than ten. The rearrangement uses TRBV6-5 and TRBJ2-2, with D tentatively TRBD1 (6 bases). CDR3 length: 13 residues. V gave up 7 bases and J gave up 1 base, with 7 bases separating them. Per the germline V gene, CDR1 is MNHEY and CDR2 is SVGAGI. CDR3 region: CASIQGNTGELFF. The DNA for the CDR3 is TGTGCCAGCATACAGGGGAACACCGGGGAGCTGTTTTTT.

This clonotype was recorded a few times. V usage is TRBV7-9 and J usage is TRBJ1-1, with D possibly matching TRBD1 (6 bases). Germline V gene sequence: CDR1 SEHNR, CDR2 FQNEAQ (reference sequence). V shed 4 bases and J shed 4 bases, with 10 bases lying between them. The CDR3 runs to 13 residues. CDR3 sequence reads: CASSSTGPTEAFF. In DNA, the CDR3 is TGTGCCAGCAGCTCCACAGGGCCCACTGAAGCTTTCTTT.

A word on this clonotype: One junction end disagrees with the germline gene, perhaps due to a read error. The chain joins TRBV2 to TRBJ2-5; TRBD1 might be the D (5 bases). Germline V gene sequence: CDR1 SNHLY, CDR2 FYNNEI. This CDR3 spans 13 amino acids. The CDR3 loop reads CASSSQGGETQCF. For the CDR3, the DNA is TGTGCCAGCAGCTCCCAGGGTGGCGAGACCCAGTGCTTC.

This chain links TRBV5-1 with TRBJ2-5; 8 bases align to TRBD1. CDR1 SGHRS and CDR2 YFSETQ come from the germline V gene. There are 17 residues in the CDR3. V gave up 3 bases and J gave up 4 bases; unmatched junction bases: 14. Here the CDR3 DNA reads TGCGCCAGCAGCTCATGGACGGACAGGGCCCAAGGAGAGACCCAGTACTTC. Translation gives CASSSWTDRAQGETQYF.

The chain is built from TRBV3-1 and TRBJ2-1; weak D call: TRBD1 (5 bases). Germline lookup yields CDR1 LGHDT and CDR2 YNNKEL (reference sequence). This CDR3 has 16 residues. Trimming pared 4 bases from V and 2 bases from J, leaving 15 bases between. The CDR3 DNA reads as TGTGCCAGCAGCCGCAGGGAAGGAATAGCCTACAATGAGCAGTTCTTC. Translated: CASSRREGIAYNEQFF.

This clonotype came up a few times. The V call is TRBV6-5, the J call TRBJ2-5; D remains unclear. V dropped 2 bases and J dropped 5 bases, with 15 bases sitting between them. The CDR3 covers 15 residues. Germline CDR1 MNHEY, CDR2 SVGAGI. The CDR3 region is CASSYVAPPEETQYF. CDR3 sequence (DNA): TGTGCCAGCAGTTACGTAGCACCACCTGAGGAGACCCAGTACTTC.

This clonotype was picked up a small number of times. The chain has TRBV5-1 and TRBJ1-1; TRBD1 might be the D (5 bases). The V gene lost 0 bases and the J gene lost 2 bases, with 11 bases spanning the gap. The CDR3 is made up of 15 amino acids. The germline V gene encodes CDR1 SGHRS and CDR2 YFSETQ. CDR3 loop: CASSLVAGSNTEAFF. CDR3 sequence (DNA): TGCGCCAGCAGCTTGGTGGCAGGGTCAAACACTGAAGCTTTCTTT.

CDR3: CASSQGSSRFQETQYF. CDR3 coding DNA: TGCGCCAGCAGCCAAGGATCCTCAAGGTTCCAAGAGACCCAGTACTTC. The chain uses TRBV4-1 and TRBJ2-5; D gene unclear. Germline V gives CDR1 MGHRA, CDR2 YSYEKL. CDR3 length: 16 residues. Trimming removed 1 base at V and 1 base at J, with 13 bases between.

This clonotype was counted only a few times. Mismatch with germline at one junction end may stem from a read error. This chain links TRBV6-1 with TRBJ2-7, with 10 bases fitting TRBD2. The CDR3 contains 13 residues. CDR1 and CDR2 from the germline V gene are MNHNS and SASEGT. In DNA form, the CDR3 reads TGTGCCAGCAGAGGACTAGCGGATTACGGGCAGTACTTC. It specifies CASRGLADYGQYF.

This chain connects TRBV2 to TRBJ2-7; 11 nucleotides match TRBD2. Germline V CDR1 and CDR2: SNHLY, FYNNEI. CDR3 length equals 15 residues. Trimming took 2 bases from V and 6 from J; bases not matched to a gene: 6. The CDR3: CASSETSGSTLEQYF. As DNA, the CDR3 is TGTGCCAGCAGTGAAACTAGCGGGAGTACCCTCGAGCAGTACTTC.

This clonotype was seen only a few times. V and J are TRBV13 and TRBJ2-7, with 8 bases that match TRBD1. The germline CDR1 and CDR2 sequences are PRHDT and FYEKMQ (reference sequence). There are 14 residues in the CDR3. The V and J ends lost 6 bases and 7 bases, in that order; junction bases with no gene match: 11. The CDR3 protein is CASRPGTGSLEQYF. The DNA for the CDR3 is TGTGCCAGCAGACCCGGGACAGGATCGTTGGAGCAGTACTTC.

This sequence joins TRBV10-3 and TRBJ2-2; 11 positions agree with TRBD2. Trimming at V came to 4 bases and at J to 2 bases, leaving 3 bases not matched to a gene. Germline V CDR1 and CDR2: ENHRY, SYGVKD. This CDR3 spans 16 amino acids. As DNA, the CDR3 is TGTGCCATCAGTGGTGGGACTAGCGGCAACACCGGGGAGCTGTTTTTT. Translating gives CAISGGTSGNTGELFF.

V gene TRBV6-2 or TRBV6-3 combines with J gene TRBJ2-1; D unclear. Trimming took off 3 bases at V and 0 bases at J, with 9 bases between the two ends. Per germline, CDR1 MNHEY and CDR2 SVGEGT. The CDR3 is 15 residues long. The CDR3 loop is CASSYELSSYNEQFF. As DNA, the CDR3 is TGTGCCAGCAGTTATGAACTGAGCTCCTACAATGAGCAGTTCTTC.

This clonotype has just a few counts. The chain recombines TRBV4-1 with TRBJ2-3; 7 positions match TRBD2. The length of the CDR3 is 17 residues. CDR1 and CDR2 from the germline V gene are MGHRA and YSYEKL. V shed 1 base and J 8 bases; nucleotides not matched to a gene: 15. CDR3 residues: CASSQGGAGAQAGTQYF. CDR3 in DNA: TGCGCCAGCAGCCAAGGGGGCGCGGGAGCCCAGGCAGGTACGCAGTATTTT.

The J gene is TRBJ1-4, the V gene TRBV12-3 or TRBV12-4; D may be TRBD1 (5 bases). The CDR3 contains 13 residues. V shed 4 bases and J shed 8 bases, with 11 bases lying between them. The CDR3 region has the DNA TGTGCCAGCAGTTACGGGGCGAAGGAAAAACTGTTTTTT. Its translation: CASSYGAKEKLFF.

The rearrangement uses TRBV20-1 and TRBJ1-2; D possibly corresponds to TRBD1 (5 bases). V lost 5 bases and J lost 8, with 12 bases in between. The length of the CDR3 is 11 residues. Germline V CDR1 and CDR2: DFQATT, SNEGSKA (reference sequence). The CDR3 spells CSARGAGGYTF. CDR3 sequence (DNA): TGCAGTGCTCGAGGGGCGGGGGGCTACACCTTC.

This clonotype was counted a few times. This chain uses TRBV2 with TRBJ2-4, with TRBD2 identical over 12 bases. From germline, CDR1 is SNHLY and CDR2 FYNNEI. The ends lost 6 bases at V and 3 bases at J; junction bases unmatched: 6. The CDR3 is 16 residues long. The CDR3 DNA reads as TGTGCCAGCAGGGGAAGACTAGCGGGAGACAAAAACATTCAGTACTTC. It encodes CASRGRLAGDKNIQYF.